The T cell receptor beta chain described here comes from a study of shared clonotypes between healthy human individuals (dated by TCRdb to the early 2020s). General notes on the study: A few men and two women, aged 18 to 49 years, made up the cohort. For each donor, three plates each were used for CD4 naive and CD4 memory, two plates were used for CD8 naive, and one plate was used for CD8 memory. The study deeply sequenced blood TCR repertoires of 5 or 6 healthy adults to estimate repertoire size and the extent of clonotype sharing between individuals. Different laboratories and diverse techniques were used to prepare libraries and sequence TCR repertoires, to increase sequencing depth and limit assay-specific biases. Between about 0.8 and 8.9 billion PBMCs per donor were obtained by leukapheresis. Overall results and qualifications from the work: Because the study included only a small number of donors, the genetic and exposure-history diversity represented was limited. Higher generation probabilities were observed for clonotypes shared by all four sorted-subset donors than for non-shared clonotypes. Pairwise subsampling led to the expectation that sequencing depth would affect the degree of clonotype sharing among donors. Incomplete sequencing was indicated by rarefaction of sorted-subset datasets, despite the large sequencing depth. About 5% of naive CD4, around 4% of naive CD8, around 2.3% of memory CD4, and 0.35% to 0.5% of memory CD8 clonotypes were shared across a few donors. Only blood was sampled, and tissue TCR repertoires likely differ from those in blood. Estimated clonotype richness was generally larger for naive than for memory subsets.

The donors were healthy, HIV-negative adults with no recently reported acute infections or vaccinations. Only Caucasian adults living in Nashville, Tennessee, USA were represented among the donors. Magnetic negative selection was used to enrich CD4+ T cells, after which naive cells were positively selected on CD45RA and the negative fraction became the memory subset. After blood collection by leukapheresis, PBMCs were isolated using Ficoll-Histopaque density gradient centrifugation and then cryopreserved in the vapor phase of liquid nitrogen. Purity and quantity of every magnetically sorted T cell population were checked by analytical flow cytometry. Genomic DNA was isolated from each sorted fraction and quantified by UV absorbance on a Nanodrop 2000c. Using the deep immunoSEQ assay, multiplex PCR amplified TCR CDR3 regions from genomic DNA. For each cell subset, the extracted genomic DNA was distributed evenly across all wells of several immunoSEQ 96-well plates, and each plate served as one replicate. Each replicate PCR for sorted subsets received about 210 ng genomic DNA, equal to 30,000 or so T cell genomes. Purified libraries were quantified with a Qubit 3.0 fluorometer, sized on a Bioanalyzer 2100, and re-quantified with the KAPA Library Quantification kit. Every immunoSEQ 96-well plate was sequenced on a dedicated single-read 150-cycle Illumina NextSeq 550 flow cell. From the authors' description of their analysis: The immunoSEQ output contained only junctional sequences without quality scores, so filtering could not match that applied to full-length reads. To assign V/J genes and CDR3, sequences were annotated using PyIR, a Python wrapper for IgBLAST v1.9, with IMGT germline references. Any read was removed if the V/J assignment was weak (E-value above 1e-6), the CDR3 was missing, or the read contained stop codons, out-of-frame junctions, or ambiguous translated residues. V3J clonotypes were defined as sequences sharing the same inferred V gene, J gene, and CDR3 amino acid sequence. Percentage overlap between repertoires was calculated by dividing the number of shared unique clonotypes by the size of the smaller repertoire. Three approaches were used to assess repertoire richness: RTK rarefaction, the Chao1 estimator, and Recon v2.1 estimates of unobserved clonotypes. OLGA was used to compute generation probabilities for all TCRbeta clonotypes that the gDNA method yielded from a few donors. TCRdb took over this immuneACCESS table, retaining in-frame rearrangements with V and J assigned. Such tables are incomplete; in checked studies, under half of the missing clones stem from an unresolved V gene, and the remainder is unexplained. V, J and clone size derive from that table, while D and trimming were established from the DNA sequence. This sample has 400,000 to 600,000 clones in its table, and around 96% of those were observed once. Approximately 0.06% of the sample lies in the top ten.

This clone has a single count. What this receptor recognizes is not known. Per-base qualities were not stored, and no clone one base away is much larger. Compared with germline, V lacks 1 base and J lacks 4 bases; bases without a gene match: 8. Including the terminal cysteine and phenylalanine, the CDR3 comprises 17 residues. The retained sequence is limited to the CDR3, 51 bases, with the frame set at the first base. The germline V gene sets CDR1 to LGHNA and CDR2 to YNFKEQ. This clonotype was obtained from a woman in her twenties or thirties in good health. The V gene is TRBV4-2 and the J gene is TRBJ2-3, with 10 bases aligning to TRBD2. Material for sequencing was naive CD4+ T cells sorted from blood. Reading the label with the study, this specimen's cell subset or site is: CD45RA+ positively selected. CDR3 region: CASSQVALAGVPDTQYF. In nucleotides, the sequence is TGTGCCAGCAGCCAAGTTGCCCTAGCGGGAGTTCCAGATACGCAGTATTTT.